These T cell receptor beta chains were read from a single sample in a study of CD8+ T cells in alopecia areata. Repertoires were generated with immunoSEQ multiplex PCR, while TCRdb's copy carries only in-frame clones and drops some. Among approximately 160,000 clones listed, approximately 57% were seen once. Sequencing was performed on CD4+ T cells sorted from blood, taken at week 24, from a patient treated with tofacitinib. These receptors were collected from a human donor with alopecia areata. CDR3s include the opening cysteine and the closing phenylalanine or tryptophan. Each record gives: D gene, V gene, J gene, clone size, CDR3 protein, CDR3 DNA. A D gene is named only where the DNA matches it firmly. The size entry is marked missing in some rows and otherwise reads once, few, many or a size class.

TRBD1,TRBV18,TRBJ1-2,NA,CASSPGGQGYTF,TGTGCCAGCTCCCCAGGGGGCCAGGGCTACACCTTC
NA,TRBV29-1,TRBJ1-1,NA,CSVGRGDIGEAFF,TGCAGCGTTGGGCGGGGGGATATAGGTGAAGCTTTCTTT
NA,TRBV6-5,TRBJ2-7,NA,CASSYLNEQYF,TGTGCCAGCAGTTACCTTAACGAGCAGTACTTC
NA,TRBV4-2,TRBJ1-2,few,CASSQDPWSGYTF,TGTGCCAGCAGCCAAGACCCGTGGAGCGGCTACACCTTC
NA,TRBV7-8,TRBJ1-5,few,CASKLGPVNQPQHF,TGTGCCAGCAAACTTGGTCCCGTAAATCAGCCCCAGCATTTT
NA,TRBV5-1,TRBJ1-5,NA,CASSLDIAQPQHF,TGCGCCAGCAGCTTGGACATAGCTCAGCCCCAGCATTTT
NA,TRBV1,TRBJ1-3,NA,CTSSPNLCEGYGNTIYF,TGCACCAGCAGCCCCAACCTCTGCGAAGGGTATGGAAACACCATATATTTT
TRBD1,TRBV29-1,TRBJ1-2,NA,CSVEGQGYGYTF,TGCAGCGTTGAAGGACAGGGCTATGGCTACACCTTC
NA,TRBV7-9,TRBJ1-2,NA,CASSFGGSSYGYTF,TGTGCCAGCAGCTTCGGGGGCTCCAGCTATGGCTACACCTTC
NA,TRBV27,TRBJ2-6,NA,CASSLRGLGANVLTF,TGTGCCAGCAGTTTAAGGGGACTTGGGGCCAACGTCCTGACTTTC
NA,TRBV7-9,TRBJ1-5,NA,CASSLQGGVNQPQHF,TGTGCCAGCAGCTTACAGGGAGGGGTCAATCAGCCCCAGCATTTT
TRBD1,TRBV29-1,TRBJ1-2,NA,CSVHQGGSYGYTF,TGCAGCGTGCACCAGGGGGGAAGCTATGGCTACACCTTC
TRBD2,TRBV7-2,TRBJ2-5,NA,CASDRSSGGHQETQYF,TGTGCCAGCGATAGGTCCAGCGGGGGGCATCAAGAGACCCAGTACTTC
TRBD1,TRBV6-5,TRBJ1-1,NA,CASSSGQGWDTEAFF,TGTGCCAGCAGTTCTGGACAGGGTTGGGACACTGAAGCTTTCTTT
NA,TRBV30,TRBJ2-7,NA,CAWSATGPYEQYF,TGTGCCTGGAGTGCGACAGGCCCCTACGAGCAGTACTTC
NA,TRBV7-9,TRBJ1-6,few,CASSLAGGRDSPLHF,TGTGCCAGCAGCTTAGCAGGGGGGCGAGATTCACCCCTCCACTTT